This T cell receptor beta chain was found in a study of metastatic and nonmetastatic thyroid tumors. Study-wide background: Repertoire data that came from the blood and tumor or nodule tissue of malignant and benign thyroid patients were compared.

This clone was counted only a few times. The CDR3 runs to 13 residues. Germline loops: CDR1 SNHLY, CDR2 FYNNEI. Trimming stripped 6 bases from V and 5 bases from J, with 14 bases between. TCRdb re-called the PCR reads via MiXCR. The sample holds 15,000 to 17,000 clones, around 25% seen once. Patients had received no treatment of any kind before thyroid surgery. The sample taken for sequencing was tumor tissue. The sequence came from a female donor with papillary thyroid cancer or a benign thyroid nodule (not recorded which). Some clones in this sample may be carry-over from other donors' samples. The rearrangement uses TRBV2 and TRBJ2-7; possible D gene TRBD2, 5 bases. CDR3 DNA: TGTGCCAGCAGGAGGGAGAGTTTTAACGAGCAGTACTTC. Protein: CASRRESFNEQYF.